The T cell receptor (beta chain) described here comes from a study of blood T cell repertoires in COVID-19. About the study: Researchers got acute and convalescent COVID-19 samples from the United States, Italy and Spain.

Sequenced by immunoSEQ multiplex PCR; TCRdb stores in-frame clones only, minus some. In the table there are tens of thousands of clones, roughly 74% of which are singletons. The CDR3 has 16 residues. Germline lookup yields CDR1 LNHDA and CDR2 SQIVND (reference sequence). The V segment lost 7 bases and the J segment 1 base; nucleotides outside the gene matches: 10. This sequence joins TRBV19 and TRBJ2-5; 9 bases match TRBD1. This clonotype was sampled from a man in his 70s with COVID-19, enrolled during active disease. The sequenced sample was peripheral blood. The CDR3 sequence is CASKARGQGVQETQYF. CDR3 nucleotides: TGTGCCAGTAAGGCCCGGGGACAGGGCGTCCAAGAGACCCAGTACTTC.